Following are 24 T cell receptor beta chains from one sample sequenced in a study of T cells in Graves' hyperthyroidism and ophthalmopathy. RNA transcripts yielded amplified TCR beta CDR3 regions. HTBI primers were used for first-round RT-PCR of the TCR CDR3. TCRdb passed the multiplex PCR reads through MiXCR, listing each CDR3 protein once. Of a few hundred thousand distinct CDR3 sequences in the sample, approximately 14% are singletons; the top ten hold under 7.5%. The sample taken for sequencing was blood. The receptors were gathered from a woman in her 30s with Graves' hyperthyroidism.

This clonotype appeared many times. CDR3 nucleotide sequence: TGCAGTGCTAGAGATCCCGAGACTAGCGGGACAGATACGCAGTATTTT. This translates into CSARDPETSGTDTQYF. The J gene is TRBJ2-3, the V gene TRBV20-1; 10 nucleotides match TRBD2. CDR3 length equals 16 residues. Per the germline V gene, CDR1 is DFQATT and CDR2 is SNEGSKA (reference sequence). The ends lost 0 bases at V and 3 bases at J; junction bases unmatched: 6.

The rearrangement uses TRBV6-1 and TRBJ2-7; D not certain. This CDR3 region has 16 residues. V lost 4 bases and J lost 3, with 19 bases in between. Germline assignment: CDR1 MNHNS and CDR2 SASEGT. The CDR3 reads CASSGGSKAVLYEQYF. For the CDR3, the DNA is TGTGCCAGCAGTGGGGGTAGTAAGGCAGTCCTCTACGAGCAGTACTTC.

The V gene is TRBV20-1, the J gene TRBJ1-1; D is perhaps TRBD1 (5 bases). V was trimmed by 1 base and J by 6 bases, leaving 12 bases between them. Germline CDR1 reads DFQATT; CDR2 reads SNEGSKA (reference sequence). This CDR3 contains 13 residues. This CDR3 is CSARGTNTPEAFF. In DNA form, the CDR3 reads TGCAGTGCTAGAGGGACAAACACACCTGAAGCTTTCTTT.

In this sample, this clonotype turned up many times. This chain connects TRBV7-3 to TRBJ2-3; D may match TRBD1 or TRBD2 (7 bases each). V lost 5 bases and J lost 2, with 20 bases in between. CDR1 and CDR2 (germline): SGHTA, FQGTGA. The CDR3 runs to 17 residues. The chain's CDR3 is CASSPRGGGPFTDTQYF. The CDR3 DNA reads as TGTGCCAGCAGCCCCAGGGGGGGAGGTCCATTCACAGATACGCAGTATTTT.

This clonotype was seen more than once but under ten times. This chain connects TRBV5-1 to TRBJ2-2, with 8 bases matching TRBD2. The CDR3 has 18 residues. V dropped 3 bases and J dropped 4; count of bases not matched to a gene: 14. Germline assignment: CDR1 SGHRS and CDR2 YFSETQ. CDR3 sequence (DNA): TGCGCCAGCAGCTGGGAACTAGCGGAGGGATTATTCACCGGGGAGCTGTTTTTT. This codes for CASSWELAEGLFTGELFF.

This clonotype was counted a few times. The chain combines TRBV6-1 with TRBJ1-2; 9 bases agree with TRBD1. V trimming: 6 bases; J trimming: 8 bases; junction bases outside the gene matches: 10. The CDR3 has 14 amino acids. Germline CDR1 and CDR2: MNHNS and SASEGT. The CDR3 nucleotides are TGTGCCAGCAGGCCACCGGGACAGGGTACAGGCTACACCTTC. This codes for CASRPPGQGTGYTF.

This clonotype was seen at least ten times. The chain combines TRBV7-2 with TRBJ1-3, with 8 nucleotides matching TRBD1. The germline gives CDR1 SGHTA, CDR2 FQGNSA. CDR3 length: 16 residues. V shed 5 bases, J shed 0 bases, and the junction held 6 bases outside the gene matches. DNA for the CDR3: TGTGCCAGCAGCATTACAGGGGGACTCTCTGGAAACACCATATATTTT. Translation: CASSITGGLSGNTIYF.

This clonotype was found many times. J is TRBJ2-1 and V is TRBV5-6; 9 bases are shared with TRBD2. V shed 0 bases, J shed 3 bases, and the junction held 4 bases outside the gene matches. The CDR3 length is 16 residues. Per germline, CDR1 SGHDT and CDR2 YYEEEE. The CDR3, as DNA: TGTGCCAGCAGCTTGGCGGCTAGCGGGGACTACAATGAGCAGTTCTTC. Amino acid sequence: CASSLAASGDYNEQFF.

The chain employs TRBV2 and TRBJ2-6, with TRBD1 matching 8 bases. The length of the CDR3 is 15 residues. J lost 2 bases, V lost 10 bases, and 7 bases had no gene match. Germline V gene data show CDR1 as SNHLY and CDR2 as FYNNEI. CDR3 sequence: CATGQGLAGANVLTF. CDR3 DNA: TGTGCCACAGGACAGGGACTGGCTGGGGCCAACGTCCTGACTTTC.

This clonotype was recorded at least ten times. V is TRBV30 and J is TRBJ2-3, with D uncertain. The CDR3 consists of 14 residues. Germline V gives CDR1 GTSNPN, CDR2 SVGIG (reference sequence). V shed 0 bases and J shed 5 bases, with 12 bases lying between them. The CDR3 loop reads CAWSVLLRGDTQYF. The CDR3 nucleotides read TGTGCCTGGAGTGTACTTTTGCGTGGAGATACGCAGTATTTT. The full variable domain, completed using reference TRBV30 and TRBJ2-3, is SQTIHQWPATLVQPVGSPLSLECTVEGTSNPNLYWYRQAAGRGLQLLFYSVGIGQISSEVPQNLSASRPQDRQFILSSKKLLLSDSGFYLCAWSVLLRGDTQYFGPGTRLTVL.

The CDR3 nucleotides read TGTGCCAGCAGCTTAGCGCTCCGCAGGGGGTACGAGCAGTACTTC. This sequence encodes CASSLALRRGYEQYF. This rearrangement joins TRBV7-9 to TRBJ2-7, with 7 nucleotides matching TRBD1. The CDR3 extends over 15 amino acids. The V gene's germline CDR1 is SEHNR and CDR2 FQNEAQ (reference sequence). V trimming: 0 bases; J trimming: 4 bases; junction bases outside the gene matches: 6.

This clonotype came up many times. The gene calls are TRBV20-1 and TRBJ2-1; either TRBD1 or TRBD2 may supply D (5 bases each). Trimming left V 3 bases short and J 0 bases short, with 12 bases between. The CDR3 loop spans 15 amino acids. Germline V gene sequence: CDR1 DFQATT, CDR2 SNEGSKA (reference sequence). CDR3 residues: CSARLPGLSYNEQFF. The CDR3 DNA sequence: TGCAGTGCTAGGCTACCGGGGCTCTCCTACAATGAGCAGTTCTTC.

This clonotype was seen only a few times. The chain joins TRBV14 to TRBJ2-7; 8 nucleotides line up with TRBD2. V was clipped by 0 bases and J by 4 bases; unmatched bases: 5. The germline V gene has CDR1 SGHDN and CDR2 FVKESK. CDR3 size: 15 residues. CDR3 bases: TGTGCCAGCAGCCAAGAAACGGGAGGGCCGTACGAGCAGTACTTC. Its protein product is CASSQETGGPYEQYF.

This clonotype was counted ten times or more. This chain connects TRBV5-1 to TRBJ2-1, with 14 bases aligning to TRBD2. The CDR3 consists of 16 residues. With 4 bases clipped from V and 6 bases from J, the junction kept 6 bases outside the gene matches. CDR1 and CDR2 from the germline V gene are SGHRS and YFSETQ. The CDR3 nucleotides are TGCGCCAGCAGCCCTTCCGGGACTAGCGGGAGCAATGAGCAGTTCTTC. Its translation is CASSPSGTSGSNEQFF.

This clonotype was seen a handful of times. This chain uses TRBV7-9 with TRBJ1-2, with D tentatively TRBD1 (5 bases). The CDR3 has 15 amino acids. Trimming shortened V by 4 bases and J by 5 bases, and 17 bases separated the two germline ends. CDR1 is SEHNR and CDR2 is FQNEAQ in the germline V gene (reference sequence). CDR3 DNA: TGTGCCAGCAGCTCGGGTGCGGGGACGGAATATGGCTACACCTTC. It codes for CASSSGAGTEYGYTF.

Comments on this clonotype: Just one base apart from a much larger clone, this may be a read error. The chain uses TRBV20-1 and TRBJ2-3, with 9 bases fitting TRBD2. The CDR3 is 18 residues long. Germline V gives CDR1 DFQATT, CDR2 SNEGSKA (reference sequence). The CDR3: CSARQGDAGGPVADTRYF. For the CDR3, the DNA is TGCAGTGCTAGACAGGGGGACGCGGGAGGGCCAGTGGCAGATACGCGGTATTTT.

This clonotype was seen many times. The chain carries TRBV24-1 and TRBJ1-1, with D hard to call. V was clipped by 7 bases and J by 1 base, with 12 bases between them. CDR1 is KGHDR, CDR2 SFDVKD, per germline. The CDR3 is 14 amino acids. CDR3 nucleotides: TGTGCCACCAGGTCCCCGGGGAAGAACACTGAAGCTTTCTTT. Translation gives CATRSPGKNTEAFF.

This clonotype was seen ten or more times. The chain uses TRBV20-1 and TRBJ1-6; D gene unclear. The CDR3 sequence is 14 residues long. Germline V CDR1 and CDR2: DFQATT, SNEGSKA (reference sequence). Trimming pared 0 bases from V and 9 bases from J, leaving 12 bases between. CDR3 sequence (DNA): TGCAGTGCTAGAGATCTAGCATTTGTTTCACCCCTCCACTTT. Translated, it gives CSARDLAFVSPLHF.

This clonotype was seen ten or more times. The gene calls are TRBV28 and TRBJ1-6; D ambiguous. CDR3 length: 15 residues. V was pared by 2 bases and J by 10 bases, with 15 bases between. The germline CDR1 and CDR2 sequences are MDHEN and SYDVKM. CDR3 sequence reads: CASSLPAVLASPLHF. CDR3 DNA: TGTGCCAGCAGTTTACCCGCAGTCCTCGCGTCACCCCTCCACTTT. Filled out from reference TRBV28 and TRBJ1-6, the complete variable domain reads DVKVTQSSRYLVKRTGEKVFLECVQDMDHENMFWYRQDPGLGLRLIYFSYDVKMKEKGDIPEGYSVSREKKERFSLILESASTNQTSMYLCASSLPAVLASPLHFGNGTRLTVT.

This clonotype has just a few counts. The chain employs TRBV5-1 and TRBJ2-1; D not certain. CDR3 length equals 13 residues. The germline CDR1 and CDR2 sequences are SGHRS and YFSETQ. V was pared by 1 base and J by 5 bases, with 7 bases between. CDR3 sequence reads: CASSLHGNNEQFF. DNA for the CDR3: TGCGCCAGCAGCTTGCACGGAAACAATGAGCAGTTCTTC.

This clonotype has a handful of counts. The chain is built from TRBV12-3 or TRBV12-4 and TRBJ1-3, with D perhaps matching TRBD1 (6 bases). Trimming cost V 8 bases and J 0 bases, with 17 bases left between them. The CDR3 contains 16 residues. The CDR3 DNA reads TGTGCCAGCGACGGACAGATGGGCCCCTCTGGAAACACCATATATTTT. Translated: CASDGQMGPSGNTIYF.

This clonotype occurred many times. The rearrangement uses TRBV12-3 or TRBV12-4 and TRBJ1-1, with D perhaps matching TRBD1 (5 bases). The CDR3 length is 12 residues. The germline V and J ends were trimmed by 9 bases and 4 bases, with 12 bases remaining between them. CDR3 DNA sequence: TGTGCCAGTACTTGGGGGGGCACTGAAGCTTTCTTT. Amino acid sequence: CASTWGGTEAFF.

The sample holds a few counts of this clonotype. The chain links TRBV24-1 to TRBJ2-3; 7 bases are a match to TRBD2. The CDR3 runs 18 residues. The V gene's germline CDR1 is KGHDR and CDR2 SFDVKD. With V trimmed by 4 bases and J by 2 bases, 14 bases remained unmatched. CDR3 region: CATSDPRLAGASTDTQYF. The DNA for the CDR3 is TGTGCCACCAGTGACCCCAGACTGGCGGGAGCGTCCACAGATACGCAGTATTTT.

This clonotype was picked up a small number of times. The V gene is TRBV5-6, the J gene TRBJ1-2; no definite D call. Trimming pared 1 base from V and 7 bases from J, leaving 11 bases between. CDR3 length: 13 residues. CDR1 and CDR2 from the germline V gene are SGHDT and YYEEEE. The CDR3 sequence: CASSLLETGGYTF. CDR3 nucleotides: TGTGCCAGCAGCTTGTTAGAGACCGGTGGCTACACCTTC.